A selection of T cell receptor beta chains follows, all from one sample in a study of molecular identifiers for immune sequencing clone quantification. TCRdb re-called the PCR reads with MiXCR, one entry per CDR3 protein. The sample lists 350,000 or so distinct CDR3 sequences; about 21% were seen once. Input material: naive CD8+ T cells from blood, with Jurkat cell RNA spiked in. These receptors were collected from a human donor in good health. Some libraries in this study had Jurkat cell RNA spiked in. The CDR3 runs from the conserved cysteine through the conserved F or W. A D gene is named only where the DNA matches it firmly. Size is omitted from some rows. Given values are once, few, many or a class for expanded clones.

d_gene: .
abundance: few
v_gene: TRBV19
j_gene: TRBJ2-1
CDR3aa: CASSLTLDVNEQFF
CDR3nt: TGTGCCAGTAGTCTAACCCTGGACGTCAATGAGCAGTTCTTC

d_gene: .
abundance: few
v_gene: TRBV27
j_gene: TRBJ2-4
CDR3aa: CASMELAKNIQYF
CDR3nt: TGTGCCAGCATGGAATTAGCCAAAAACATTCAGTACTTC

d_gene: .
abundance: many
v_gene: TRBV11-2
j_gene: TRBJ2-5
CDR3aa: CASSLDLPLYHLTQYF
CDR3nt: TGTGCCAGCAGCTTAGACCTCCCCCTGTACCATCTGACCCAGTACTTC

d_gene: .
abundance: many
v_gene: TRBV28
j_gene: TRBJ2-7
CDR3aa: CASSFRGTAYEQYF
CDR3nt: TGTGCCAGCAGTTTCCGGGGGACTGCATACGAGCAGTACTTC

d_gene: .
abundance: many
v_gene: TRBV14
j_gene: TRBJ2-1
CDR3aa: CASSQNSYNEQFF
CDR3nt: TGTGCCAGCAGCCAGAATAGTTACAATGAGCAGTTCTTC

d_gene: .
abundance: .
v_gene: TRBV19
j_gene: TRBJ2-7
CDR3aa: CASSIGADSYEQYF
CDR3nt: TGTGCCAGTAGTATAGGGGCGGACAGCTACGAGCAGTACTTC

d_gene: TRBD1
abundance: many
v_gene: TRBV7-2
j_gene: TRBJ2-7
CDR3aa: CASSLFGTGGSAYEQYF
CDR3nt: TGTGCCAGCAGCTTATTTGGGACAGGGGGTTCCGCCTACGAGCAGTACTTC

d_gene: .
abundance: many
v_gene: TRBV29-1
j_gene: TRBJ1-2
CDR3aa: CSVEADVYGYTF
CDR3nt: TGCAGCGTTGAGGCTGATGTCTATGGCTACACCTTC

d_gene: .
abundance: .
v_gene: TRBV4-3
j_gene: TRBJ2-2
CDR3aa: CASSQERGLLNTGELFF
CDR3nt: TGCGCCAGCAGCCAAGAGAGGGGTCTTCTGAACACCGGGGAGCTGTTTTTT

d_gene: .
abundance: many
v_gene: TRBV7-9
j_gene: TRBJ2-7
CDR3aa: CASSSQASYEQYF
CDR3nt: TGTGCCAGCAGCTCGCAGGCATCCTACGAGCAGTACTTC

d_gene: .
abundance: many
v_gene: TRBV6-1
j_gene: TRBJ2-5
CDR3aa: CASSDLARQETQYF
CDR3nt: TGTGCCAGCAGTGATCTCGCCCGGCAAGAGACCCAGTACTTC

d_gene: TRBD1
abundance: few
v_gene: TRBV7-9
j_gene: TRBJ1-2
CDR3aa: CASSSVQTGGPYYGYTF
CDR3nt: TGTGCCAGCAGCTCCGTCCAAACAGGGGGCCCGTACTATGGCTACACCTTC

d_gene: .
abundance: many
v_gene: TRBV14
j_gene: TRBJ2-3
CDR3aa: CASSQSGFFTDTQYF
CDR3nt: TGTGCCAGCAGCCAATCGGGTTTCTTCACAGATACGCAGTATTTT

d_gene: TRBD2
abundance: many
v_gene: TRBV28
j_gene: TRBJ2-3
CDR3aa: CASSSSTSGPTDTQYF
CDR3nt: TGTGCCAGCAGTTCGAGTACTAGCGGACCCACAGATACGCAGTATTTT

d_gene: .
abundance: .
v_gene: TRBV6-2/TRBV6-3
j_gene: TRBJ2-3
CDR3aa: CASRIGDTQYF
CDR3nt: TGTGCCAGCAGGATTGGGGATACGCAGTATTTT

d_gene: .
abundance: few
v_gene: TRBV10-3
j_gene: TRBJ2-7
CDR3aa: CAIRIESQAMNYEQYF
CDR3nt: TGTGCCATCAGGATAGAATCGCAGGCCATGAACTACGAGCAGTACTTC

d_gene: TRBD2
abundance: many
v_gene: TRBV30
j_gene: TRBJ2-3
CDR3aa: CAWSVGGGTDTQYF
CDR3nt: TGTGCCTGGAGTGTGGGCGGGGGAACAGATACGCAGTATTTT

d_gene: .
abundance: .
v_gene: TRBV30
j_gene: TRBJ2-7
CDR3aa: CAWSVQGWEQYF
CDR3nt: TGTGCCTGGAGTGTTCAAGGTTGGGAGCAGTACTTC

d_gene: .
abundance: .
v_gene: TRBV3-1
j_gene: TRBJ1-2
CDR3aa: CASSQVDNPNYGYTF
CDR3nt: TGTGCCAGCAGCCAAGTGGACAATCCTAACTATGGCTACACCTTC

d_gene: .
abundance: few
v_gene: TRBV6-2/TRBV6-3
j_gene: TRBJ2-5
CDR3aa: CASSYKERASETQYF
CDR3nt: TGTGCCAGCAGTTACAAAGAACGCGCAAGCGAGACCCAGTACTTC

d_gene: .
abundance: .
v_gene: TRBV7-3
j_gene: TRBJ1-1
CDR3aa: CASSLLGAGTEAFF
CDR3nt: TGTGCCAGCAGCTTGCTGGGGGCAGGGACCGAAGCTTTCTTT

d_gene: .
abundance: few
v_gene: TRBV7-9
j_gene: TRBJ1-6
CDR3aa: CASGRSAGGADNSPLHF
CDR3nt: TGTGCCAGCGGTCGTTCGGCAGGTGGGGCAGATAATTCACCCCTCCACTTT

d_gene: .
abundance: many
v_gene: TRBV6-2/TRBV6-3
j_gene: TRBJ1-6
CDR3aa: CASSYGPDSPLHF
CDR3nt: TGTGCCAGCAGTTACGGGCCGGATTCACCCCTCCACTTT

d_gene: .
abundance: many
v_gene: TRBV5-4
j_gene: TRBJ1-1
CDR3aa: CASSSRPGAEAFF
CDR3nt: TGTGCCAGCAGCTCCAGGCCGGGTGCTGAAGCTTTCTTT

d_gene: TRBD2
abundance: .
v_gene: TRBV7-2
j_gene: TRBJ2-7
CDR3aa: CASSYRLAGVYEQYF
CDR3nt: TGTGCCAGCAGCTACCGACTAGCCGGGGTCTACGAGCAGTACTTC

d_gene: TRBD1
abundance: .
v_gene: TRBV29-1
j_gene: TRBJ2-7
CDR3aa: CSVDVGQGTTYEQYF
CDR3nt: TGCAGCGTTGATGTAGGACAGGGGACGACCTACGAGCAGTACTTC

d_gene: .
abundance: many
v_gene: TRBV6-2/TRBV6-3
j_gene: TRBJ2-7
CDR3aa: CASRTAYEQYF
CDR3nt: TGTGCCAGTCGTACGGCCTACGAGCAGTACTTC

d_gene: TRBD2
abundance: many
v_gene: TRBV14
j_gene: TRBJ2-7
CDR3aa: CASSPRGGSYEQYF
CDR3nt: TGTGCCAGCAGCCCGCGCGGGGGATCCTACGAGCAGTACTTC

d_gene: .
abundance: many
v_gene: TRBV6-2/TRBV6-3
j_gene: TRBJ2-7
CDR3aa: CASSYSWDEQYF
CDR3nt: TGTGCCAGCAGTTACTCATGGGACGAGCAGTACTTC

d_gene: .
abundance: .
v_gene: TRBV19
j_gene: TRBJ2-3
CDR3aa: CASSMMGFDTQYF
CDR3nt: TGTGCCAGTAGTATGATGGGTTTCGATACGCAGTATTTT

d_gene: TRBD2
abundance: many
v_gene: TRBV5-6
j_gene: TRBJ2-3
CDR3aa: CASSVARDYTDTQYF
CDR3nt: TGTGCCAGCAGCGTCGCCCGGGACTACACAGATACGCAGTATTTT

d_gene: TRBD1
abundance: many
v_gene: TRBV20-1
j_gene: TRBJ2-3
CDR3aa: CSAPPGQGAPNTDTQYF
CDR3nt: TGCAGTGCTCCGCCAGGACAGGGGGCCCCTAACACAGATACGCAGTATTTT

d_gene: .
abundance: .
v_gene: TRBV19
j_gene: TRBJ2-2
CDR3aa: CASSIASTGELFF
CDR3nt: TGTGCCAGTAGTATAGCTAGCACCGGGGAGCTGTTTTTT

d_gene: .
abundance: many
v_gene: TRBV7-9
j_gene: TRBJ2-1
CDR3aa: CASSSSTAGKGNEQFF
CDR3nt: TGTGCCAGCAGCTCGTCCACGGCAGGCAAGGGTAATGAGCAGTTCTTC

d_gene: TRBD1
abundance: many
v_gene: TRBV20-1
j_gene: TRBJ1-2
CDR3aa: CSAESGTGANYGYTF
CDR3nt: TGCAGTGCTGAGTCCGGGACAGGGGCGAACTATGGCTACACCTTC

d_gene: .
abundance: few
v_gene: TRBV27
j_gene: TRBJ1-5
CDR3aa: CASSFGADQPQHF
CDR3nt: TGTGCCAGCAGTTTTGGGGCGGATCAGCCCCAGCATTTT

d_gene: TRBD2
abundance: few
v_gene: TRBV20-1
j_gene: TRBJ2-7
CDR3aa: CSARLAGAWEQYF
CDR3nt: TGCAGTGCTAGACTAGCGGGAGCTTGGGAGCAGTACTTC

d_gene: .
abundance: many
v_gene: TRBV6-2/TRBV6-3
j_gene: TRBJ1-5
CDR3aa: CASSWTSISDQPQHF
CDR3nt: TGTGCCAGCAGCTGGACGTCTATCAGTGATCAGCCCCAGCATTTT

d_gene: TRBD2
abundance: many
v_gene: TRBV9
j_gene: TRBJ2-2
CDR3aa: CASSVRPGLAGETGELFF
CDR3nt: TGTGCCAGCAGCGTTCGACCGGGACTAGCGGGAGAAACCGGGGAGCTGTTTTTT

d_gene: TRBD1
abundance: many
v_gene: TRBV9
j_gene: TRBJ2-3
CDR3aa: CASSVGVGQVADTQYF
CDR3nt: TGTGCCAGCAGCGTAGGCGTCGGACAGGTGGCAGATACGCAGTATTTT

d_gene: .
abundance: .
v_gene: TRBV30
j_gene: TRBJ2-6
CDR3aa: CAWRLRDPSGANVLTF
CDR3nt: TGTGCCTGGAGACTCCGGGATCCCTCTGGGGCCAACGTCCTGACTTTC

d_gene: .
abundance: many
v_gene: TRBV4-1
j_gene: TRBJ1-1
CDR3aa: CASSPGPDNTEAFF
CDR3nt: TGCGCCAGCAGCCCCGGACCGGATAACACTGAAGCTTTCTTT

d_gene: .
abundance: many
v_gene: TRBV12-3/TRBV12-4
j_gene: TRBJ2-1
CDR3aa: CASSPRGHIAYEQFF
CDR3nt: TGTGCCAGCAGTCCCCGAGGACACATAGCCTATGAGCAGTTCTTC

d_gene: .
abundance: .
v_gene: TRBV4-2
j_gene: TRBJ2-2
CDR3aa: CASSQPPGIGYAGELFF
CDR3nt: TGTGCCAGCAGCCAACCCCCTGGAATCGGGTACGCCGGGGAGCTGTTTTTT

d_gene: TRBD1
abundance: .
v_gene: TRBV12-3/TRBV12-4
j_gene: TRBJ1-5
CDR3aa: CASNLLRGHSNQPQHF
CDR3nt: TGTGCCAGCAACCTACTCAGGGGGCATAGCAATCAGCCCCAGCATTTT

d_gene: .
abundance: many
v_gene: TRBV4-1
j_gene: TRBJ2-5
CDR3aa: CASSQDRADQETQYF
CDR3nt: TGCGCCAGCAGCCAAGATCGGGCAGACCAAGAGACCCAGTACTTC